This T cell receptor beta chain derives from a study of blood T cells in healthy people across ages. The study, taken as a whole, reports: Naive T cell percentage strongly correlated with TCR beta diversity. Per-million-T-cell TCR beta diversity fell roughly linearly with age.

The second PCR ran roughly 7 to 11 cycles with a sample-barcoded 5' primer and J-beta primers. Each cDNA molecule received a tag from a template-switch adaptor that had 12 random nucleotides. TCRdb used MiXCR to reprocess the 5' RACE reads, holding one entry per CDR3 protein. Among fewer than 800,000 distinct CDR3 sequences, around 25% were seen once, and the ten largest hold more than 7.5%. Per the germline V gene, CDR1 is LGHNT and CDR2 is FRNRAP. The CDR3 consists of 18 residues. This clonotype showed up just once. What it binds is not known. This may come from a read error, since a much larger clone is one base off. This sample was also put to use in a study of T cells of mothers and their children. That paper states: Roughly 6 children and their three healthy Caucasian mothers were the donors.

The chain carries TRBV12-5 and TRBJ1-3; D unclear. The source material was blood. The TCR was taken from a boy aged 5-17 years in good health. The CDR3 DNA reads as TGTGCTAGTAGTTTGGTACACCCGGGCATAAGGTTTGGAAACACCATATATTTT. This sequence encodes CASSLVHPGIRFGNTIYF. The entire variable domain, with the rest obtained from reference TRBV12-5 and TRBJ1-3, is as follows: DARVTQTPRHKVTEMGQEVTMRCQPILGHNTVFWYRQTMMQGLELLAYFRNRAPLDDSGMPKDRFSAEMPDATLATLKIQPSEPRDSAVYFCASSLVHPGIRFGNTIYFGEGSWLTVV.